This T cell receptor beta chain was sequenced in a study of blood T cell repertoires in COVID-19. Across the study: Some COVID-19 samples were acute and others convalescent; all came from the United States, Italy and Spain. Sources were T cells, B-cell-depleted T cells, or PBMCs; the material itself was cDNA or gDNA.

The CDR3 loop spans 14 amino acids. Germline lookup yields CDR1 WNHNN and CDR2 SYGVQD (reference sequence). V lost 8 bases and J 7 bases, leaving 21 bases between the germline ends. Authors' analysis steps: Reference gene primers were amplified, and this amplification served to estimate nucleated cell counts. Data came from immunoSEQ multiplex PCR; TCRdb stores just in-frame clones and leaves some out. From that table come the V and J calls and clone size; the DNA was used to work out D and trimming. The sample lists 25,000 to 35,000 clones, 81% seen once, with around 15% in the top ten. V is TRBV10-1 and J is TRBJ2-7; tentative D call: TRBD2 (5 bases). Source material: peripheral blood. This TCR was recovered from a woman in her sixties with acute or convalescent COVID-19. The CDR3 protein is CASPREGRLSEQYF. The CDR3 DNA reads TGCGCCAGCCCGAGGGAAGGGCGGTTATCGGAGCAGTACTTC.